This TCR beta chain was found in a study of T-cell memory formation after mild COVID-19. Study information: TCR clusters showed largely donor specificity. Notes on the study in general: Most CD4+ clones that shrank were in CM and EM, while CD8+ ones turned up in EMRA. Day 15 to 85 contracting clones showed balanced CD4/CD8; day 15 to 37 expanders favored CD4+. Cross-reactive memory seemingly joined, as some responding clones were found in pre-infection memory.

This clonotype has a count of ten or more. Its target is unknown. TCRdb reprocessed the 5' RACE reads with MiXCR, giving one entry per CDR3 protein. The sample has roughly 130,000 distinct CDR3 sequences, approximately 6.2% seen once. This CDR3 region has 16 residues. Germline loops: CDR1 SGDLS, CDR2 YYNGEE. V shed 4 bases and J 8 bases; nucleotides not matched to a gene: 10. The sequencing sample was made of PBMCs or a T cell subset sorted from them (not recorded which). This clonotype was obtained from an adult woman who had mild COVID-19 (a few samples of this study predate the infection). Cell type and time point are not known. The rearrangement uses TRBV9 and TRBJ2-1; 12 bases agree with TRBD2. CDR3 coding DNA: TGTGCCAGCAGCCCCCCGGCTAGCGGGGGGGTTGATGAGCAGTTCTTC. Protein sequence: CASSPPASGGVDEQFF. Full variable domain (outside the CDR3, taken from reference TRBV9 and TRBJ2-1): DSGVTQTPKHLITATGQRVTLRCSPRSGDLSVYWYQQSLDQGLQFLIQYYNGEERAKGNILERFSAQQFPDLHSELNLSSLELGDSALYFCASSPPASGGVDEQFFGPGTRLTVL.